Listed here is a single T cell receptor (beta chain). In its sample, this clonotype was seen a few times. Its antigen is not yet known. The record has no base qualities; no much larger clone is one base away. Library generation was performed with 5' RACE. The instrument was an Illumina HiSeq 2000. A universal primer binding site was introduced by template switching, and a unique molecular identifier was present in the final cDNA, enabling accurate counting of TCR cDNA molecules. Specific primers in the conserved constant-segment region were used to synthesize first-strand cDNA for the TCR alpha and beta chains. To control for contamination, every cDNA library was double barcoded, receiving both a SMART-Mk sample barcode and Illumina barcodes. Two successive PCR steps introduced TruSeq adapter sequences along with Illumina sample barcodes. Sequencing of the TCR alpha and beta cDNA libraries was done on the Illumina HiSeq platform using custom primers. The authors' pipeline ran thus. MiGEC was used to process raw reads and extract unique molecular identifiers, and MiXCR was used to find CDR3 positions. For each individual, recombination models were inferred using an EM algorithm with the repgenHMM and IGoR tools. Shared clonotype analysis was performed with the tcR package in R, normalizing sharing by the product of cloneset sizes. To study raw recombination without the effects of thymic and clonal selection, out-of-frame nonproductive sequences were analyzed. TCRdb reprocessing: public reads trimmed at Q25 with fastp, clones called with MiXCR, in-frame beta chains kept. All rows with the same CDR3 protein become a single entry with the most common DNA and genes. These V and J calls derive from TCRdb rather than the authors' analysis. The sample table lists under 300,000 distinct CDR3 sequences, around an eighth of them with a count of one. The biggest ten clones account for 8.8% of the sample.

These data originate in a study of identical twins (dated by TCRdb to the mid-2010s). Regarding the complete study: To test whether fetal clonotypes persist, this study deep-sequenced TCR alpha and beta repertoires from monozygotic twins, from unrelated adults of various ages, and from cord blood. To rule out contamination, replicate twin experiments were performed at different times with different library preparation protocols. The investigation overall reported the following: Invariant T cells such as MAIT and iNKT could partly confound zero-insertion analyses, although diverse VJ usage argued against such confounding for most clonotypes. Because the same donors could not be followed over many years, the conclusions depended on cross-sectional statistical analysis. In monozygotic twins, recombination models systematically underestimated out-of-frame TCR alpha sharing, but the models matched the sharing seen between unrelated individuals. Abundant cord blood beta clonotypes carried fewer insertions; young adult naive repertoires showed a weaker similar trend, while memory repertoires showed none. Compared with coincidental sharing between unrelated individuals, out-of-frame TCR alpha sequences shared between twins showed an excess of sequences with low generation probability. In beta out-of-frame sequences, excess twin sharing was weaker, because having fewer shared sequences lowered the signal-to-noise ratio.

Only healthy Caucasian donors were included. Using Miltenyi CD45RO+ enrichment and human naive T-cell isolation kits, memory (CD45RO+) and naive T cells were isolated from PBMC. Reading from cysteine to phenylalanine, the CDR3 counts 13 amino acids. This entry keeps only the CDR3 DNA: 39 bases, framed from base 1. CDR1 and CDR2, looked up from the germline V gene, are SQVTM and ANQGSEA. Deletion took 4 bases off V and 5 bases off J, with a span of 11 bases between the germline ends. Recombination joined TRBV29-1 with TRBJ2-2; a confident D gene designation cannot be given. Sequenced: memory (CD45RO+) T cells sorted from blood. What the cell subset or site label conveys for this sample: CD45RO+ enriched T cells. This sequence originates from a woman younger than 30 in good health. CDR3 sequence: CSVGRQTTGELFF. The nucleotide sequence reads TGCAGCGTTGGAAGGCAGACTACCGGGGAGCTGTTTTTT.